Each of the 20 T cell receptor beta chains below was sequenced from the same sample in a study of CD8+ T cells in alopecia areata. cDNA reverse transcribed from extracted RNA served as the sequencing template. TCRdb's table, derived via immunoSEQ multiplex PCR, lists solely in-frame clones and lacks some. The table lists nearly 110,000 clones, about 83% of them singletons. The treatment: oral pan-JAK inhibitor, 5-10 mg twice daily. The sample was CD8+ T cells sorted from blood, taken at week 24, from a patient treated with tofacitinib. These receptors were obtained from a human donor with alopecia areata.

The DNA for the CDR3 is TGTGCCAGCAGTGAATCCCTCTACGAGCAGTACTTC. Protein: CASSESLYEQYF. The gene calls are TRBV25-1 and TRBJ2-7; D is uncertain. Germline CDR1 reads MGHDK; CDR2 reads SYGVNS. The CDR3 extends over 12 amino acids. V dropped 1 base and J dropped 3 bases, with 4 bases sitting between them.

This clone has only one observation. V and J are TRBV29-1 and TRBJ2-5; D may correspond to TRBD1 or TRBD2 (5 bases each). With the DNA end fitting TRBJ2-7 better, the J assignment may be wrong. CDR3 length equals 10 residues. CDR1 is SQVTM, CDR2 ANQGSEA, per germline. CDR3 DNA: TGCAGCGTTCGGGACGCCGAGCAGTACTTC. Translating it yields CSVRDAEQYF.

This chain uses TRBV19 with TRBJ2-7, with D possibly TRBD1 on 6 matching bases. Per germline, CDR1 LNHDA and CDR2 SQIVND (reference sequence). The CDR3 sequence is 14 residues long. The germline V and J ends were trimmed by 6 bases and 0 bases, with 12 bases remaining between them. CDR3 residues: CASRETGSSYEQYF. The CDR3 nucleotides read TGTGCCAGTAGGGAAACAGGGAGCTCCTACGAGCAGTACTTC. Supplemented by reference TRBV19 and TRBJ2-7, the full variable domain reads DGGITQSPKYLFRKEGQNVTLSCEQNLNHDAMYWYRQDPGQGLRLIYYSQIVNDFQKGDIAEGYSVSREKKESFPLTVTSAQKNPTAFYLCASRETGSSYEQYFGPGTRLTVT.

The rearrangement joins TRBV11-2 to TRBJ2-2; 12 bases match TRBD2. Germline V CDR1 and CDR2: SGHAT, FQNNGV. CDR3 length equals 16 residues. Losses at the gene ends were 2 bases for V and 3 bases for J; bases not matched to a gene: 1. CDR3 region: CASSLRTSGDTGELFF. The CDR3 DNA sequence: TGTGCCAGCAGCTTAAGGACTAGCGGGGACACCGGGGAGCTGTTTTTT.

Worth noting for this clone: The same CDR3 arises from other DNA sequences in this sample as well. The chain recombines TRBV5-1 with TRBJ2-7; no clear D. The germline V and J ends were trimmed by 0 bases and 4 bases, with 2 bases remaining between them. This CDR3 comprises 11 residues. The germline gives CDR1 SGHRS, CDR2 YFSETQ. Here the CDR3 reads CASSLGYEQYF. CDR3 nucleotides: TGCGCCAGCAGCTTGGGTTACGAGCAGTACTTC.

The chain is built from TRBV5-1 and TRBJ2-3; 8 bases are a match to TRBD2. Germline V gene lookup returns CDR1 SGHRS and CDR2 YFSETQ. The CDR3 has 15 amino acids. With V trimmed by 2 bases and J by 1 base, 3 bases remained unmatched. CDR3 DNA sequence: TGCGCCAGCAGCTTTGGACTAGCAGGCACAGATACGCAGTATTTT. Encoded protein: CASSFGLAGTDTQYF.

This clone was observed a single time. V is TRBV29-1 and J is TRBJ1-1; the D is unclear. The length of the CDR3 is 14 residues. Germline assignment: CDR1 SQVTM and CDR2 ANQGSEA. V was clipped by 1 base and J by 1 base, with 10 bases between them. The CDR3 is CSVEVSLENTEAFF. Here the CDR3 DNA reads TGCAGCGTTGAAGTAAGTTTGGAGAACACTGAAGCTTTCTTT. The complete variable domain, with remaining parts taken from reference TRBV29-1 and TRBJ1-1, reads SAVISQKPSRDICQRGTSLTIQCQVDSQVTMMFWYRQQPGQSLTLIATANQGSEATYESGFVIDKFPISRPNLTFSTLTVSNMSPEDSSIYLCSVEVSLENTEAFFGQGTRLTVV.

V gene TRBV6-6 combines with J gene TRBJ2-2; no clear D gene. There are 15 residues in the CDR3. Trimming removed 2 bases at V and 0 bases at J, with 7 bases between. The germline gives CDR1 MNHNY, CDR2 SVGAGI (reference sequence). The CDR3 loop reads CASSYVRSNTGELFF. The DNA of the CDR3 is TGTGCCAGCAGTTACGTTAGGTCGAACACCGGGGAGCTGTTTTTT.

This chain connects TRBV29-1 to TRBJ2-2, with 7 bases identical to TRBD2. Germline CDR1 is SQVTM and CDR2 is ANQGSEA. After removal of 0 bases from V and 2 bases from J, the junction contained 6 bases not matched to a gene. This CDR3 has 16 residues. CDR3: CSVEDRGDLNTGELFF. In DNA, the CDR3 is TGCAGCGTTGAAGATCGGGGGGACCTAAACACCGGGGAGCTGTTTTTT.

This clone was recorded only once. This CDR3 reads CASSATGTSARTDTQYF. The CDR3 region has the DNA TGTGCCAGCAGTGCGACCGGGACTAGCGCCCGCACAGATACGCAGTATTTT. V usage is TRBV27 and J usage is TRBJ2-3; 10 bases map to TRBD2. Germline V gene sequence: CDR1 MNHEY, CDR2 SMNVEV (reference sequence). Trimming at V came to 5 bases and at J to 1 base, leaving 9 bases not matched to a gene. The CDR3 runs to 17 residues.

This sequence joins TRBV7-9 and TRBJ2-7; unclear D gene. Between the trimmed V and J ends, which lost 5 bases and 3 bases, there was a span of 11 bases. Germline V gene data show CDR1 as SEHNR and CDR2 as FQNEAQ (reference sequence). The CDR3 length is 13 residues. CDR3 DNA sequence: TGTGCCAGCAGCCCAGCCGGAGTCTACGAGCAGTACTTC. It is translated as CASSPAGVYEQYF.

As DNA, the CDR3 is TGCAGCGTGGGGGACAGCCTTGGGAACACTGAAGCTTTCTTT. It specifies CSVGDSLGNTEAFF. The chain employs TRBV29-1 and TRBJ1-1, with 7 positions matching TRBD1. The CDR3 length is 14 residues. V lost 6 bases to trimming and J lost 1 base; unmatched junction nucleotides: 8. The germline gives CDR1 SQVTM, CDR2 ANQGSEA.

J is TRBJ2-7 and V is TRBV19; D could derive from TRBD1 or TRBD2 (5 bases each). Per germline, CDR1 LNHDA and CDR2 SQIVND (reference sequence). The germline V and J ends were trimmed by 10 bases and 2 bases, with 15 bases remaining between them. The CDR3 consists of 13 residues. The CDR3 coding sequence is TGTGCCACAGCCGGGACGGATCCCTACGAGCAGTACTTC. This gives the protein CATAGTDPYEQYF.

This clone was counted once. The V gene is TRBV7-6, the J gene TRBJ2-2; TRBD2 might be the D (5 bases). The CDR3 extends over 16 amino acids. Germline assignment: CDR1 SGHVS and CDR2 FNYEAQ. V was cut by 0 bases and J by 1 base, with 9 bases left in between. The CDR3, as DNA: TGTGCCAGCAGCTTAGCTGCCGGGGTGAACACCGGGGAGCTGTTTTTT. Protein: CASSLAAGVNTGELFF.

The V gene is TRBV2, the J gene TRBJ2-3; D is uncertain. V was clipped by 3 bases and J by 0 bases, with 13 bases between them. The CDR3 extends over 16 amino acids. Germline V gives CDR1 SNHLY, CDR2 FYNNEI. The CDR3 region has the DNA TGTGCCAGCAGTGACAGGTCAAGGGATAGCACAGATACGCAGTATTTT. Translating gives CASSDRSRDSTDTQYF.

The chain's CDR3 is CASSFGPLVYEQYF. The CDR3 DNA reads TGTGCCAGCAGCTTCGGGCCTCTAGTCTACGAGCAGTACTTC. This sequence joins TRBV7-8 and TRBJ2-7, with D uncertain. CDR3 length equals 14 residues. Trimming cost V 3 bases and J 3 bases, with 12 bases left between them. Germline V gives CDR1 SGHVS, CDR2 FQNEAQ.

The CDR3: CASGQGNYEQYF. CDR3 DNA: TGTGCCAGCGGACAAGGCAACTACGAGCAGTACTTC. The chain uses TRBV6-6 and TRBJ2-7; D may be TRBD1 (5 bases). Germline V gene lookup returns CDR1 MNHNY and CDR2 SVGAGI (reference sequence). The germline V and J ends were trimmed by 8 bases and 3 bases, with 11 bases remaining between them. The CDR3 spans 12 residues.

This clone was observed once. V usage is TRBV5-4 and J usage is TRBJ1-4, with D possibly TRBD1 on 5 matching bases. Germline V gene data show CDR1 as SGHNT and CDR2 as YYREEE (reference sequence). V lost 0 bases and J 5 bases, leaving 17 bases between the germline ends. The CDR3 contains 17 residues. As DNA, the CDR3 is TGTGCCAGCAGCTTGGGGGACGCTGGCGGCATAAATGAAAAACTGTTTTTT. Translating it yields CASSLGDAGGINEKLFF.

The V gene is TRBV29-1, the J gene TRBJ2-7; 7 positions match TRBD1. Germline trimming cut 1 base from V and 6 bases from J; bases unmatched to any gene: 6. CDR3 length: 13 amino acids. Per the germline V gene, CDR1 is SQVTM and CDR2 is ANQGSEA. CDR3 sequence reads: CSVEGQGPSEQYF. CDR3 nucleotides: TGCAGCGTTGAAGGACAGGGCCCCTCCGAGCAGTACTTC.

V gene TRBV5-1 combines with J gene TRBJ2-7; TRBD2 agrees at 7 bases. Trimming at V came to 4 bases and at J to 0 bases, leaving 4 bases not matched to a gene. The germline V gene encodes CDR1 SGHRS and CDR2 YFSETQ. This CDR3 is built from 14 residues. The CDR3 nucleotides read TGCGCCAGCAGCCCGCGCGGGAGCTCCTACGAGCAGTACTTC. It is translated as CASSPRGSSYEQYF.